What follows are 4 T cell receptor beta chains derived from one specimen sequenced in a study of technical replicates of blood from several donors. Sequencing used immunoSEQ multiplex PCR; TCRdb keeps in-frame clones, though not all of them. This repertoire shows 70,000 to 85,000 clones, around 92% found once; its top ten account for about 0.26%. What was sequenced was T cells isolated from PBMCs. These TCRs come from a human donor in good health.

V and J are TRBV2 and TRBJ1-2, with D maybe TRBD1 (5 bases). Germline loops: CDR1 SNHLY, CDR2 FYNNEI. V was trimmed by 6 bases and J by 3 bases, leaving 17 bases between them. There are 15 residues in the CDR3. The CDR3 here is CASRPRTGDDYGYTF. CDR3 sequence (DNA): TGTGCCAGCAGGCCGAGAACGGGGGATGACTATGGCTACACCTTC. Complete variable domain (other parts from reference TRBV2 and TRBJ1-2): EPEVTQTPSHQVTQMGQEVILRCVPISNHLYFYWYRQILGQKVEFLVSFYNNEISEKSEIFDDQFSVERPDGSNFTLKIRSTKLEDSAMYFCASRPRTGDDYGYTFGSGTRLTVV.

The rearrangement uses TRBV28 and TRBJ1-2, with 8 nucleotides matching TRBD1. Germline loops: CDR1 MDHEN, CDR2 SYDVKM. The CDR3 totals 14 residues. Trimming cost V 5 bases and J 3 bases; bases outside gene matches: 5. CDR3 sequence: CASSLLGQDYGYTF. The CDR3 coding sequence is TGTGCCAGCAGTCTACTGGGACAGGACTATGGCTACACCTTC.

The V gene is TRBV2, the J gene TRBJ2-5; tentative D call: TRBD2 (6 bases). Trimming took off 6 bases at V and 4 bases at J, with 18 bases between the two ends. Germline CDR1 reads SNHLY; CDR2 reads FYNNEI. The length of the CDR3 is 15 residues. The CDR3 region has the DNA TGTGCCAGCAGCACAAGTCGTCGGGGAGGAGAGACCCAGTACTTC. Encoded protein: CASSTSRRGGETQYF. Full variable domain (rest looked up from reference TRBV2 and TRBJ2-5): EPEVTQTPSHQVTQMGQEVILRCVPISNHLYFYWYRQILGQKVEFLVSFYNNEISEKSEIFDDQFSVERPDGSNFTLKIRSTKLEDSAMYFCASSTSRRGGETQYFGPGTRLLVL.

This chain uses TRBV5-1 with TRBJ2-3; 9 nucleotides line up with TRBD1. The CDR3 length is 13 residues. J was trimmed by 3 bases and V by 7 bases; bases with no gene match: 3. Germline loops: CDR1 SGHRS, CDR2 YFSETQ. Here the CDR3 reads CASGGQGTDTQYF. CDR3 nucleotides: TGCGCCAGCGGCGGACAGGGGACAGATACGCAGTATTTT.